The 30 T cell receptor beta chains in this list originate from one sample, sequenced in a study of blood T cell repertoires in COVID-19. Clones were sequenced by immunoSEQ multiplex PCR, and TCRdb holds only the in-frame ones, with some missing. In the table there are about 70,000 clones, around 85% of which are singletons. The sample taken for sequencing was peripheral blood. Receptors originate from a man aged 80 or over with acute or convalescent COVID-19.

This chain uses TRBV29-1 with TRBJ2-1, with D unclear. Trimming took off 8 bases at V and 7 bases at J, with 12 bases between the two ends. Germline V lookup: CDR1 SQVTM, CDR2 ANQGSEA. This CDR3 is 11 amino acids long. The CDR3 DNA is TGCAGCTCCCGAGGAGTAAATGAGCAGTTCTTC. This gives the protein CSSRGVNEQFF.

This clone was observed a handful of times. V gene TRBV5-4 combines with J gene TRBJ1-1; 12 bases line up with TRBD1. The germline V gene encodes CDR1 SGHNT and CDR2 YYREEE (reference sequence). V trimming: 3 bases; J trimming: 1 base; junction bases outside the gene matches: 4. The CDR3 loop spans 16 amino acids. The CDR3 bases are TGTGCCAGCAGCTCACCGGGACAGGGGGCGAACACTGAAGCTTTCTTT. It encodes CASSSPGQGANTEAFF.

This clone came up once. This rearrangement joins TRBV5-1 to TRBJ2-1; D may be TRBD1 (6 bases). Germline CDR1 and CDR2: SGHRS and YFSETQ. Trimming took 4 bases from V and 2 from J, leaving 16 bases between them. The CDR3 spans 16 residues. The CDR3 region has the DNA TGCGCCAGCAGCGCGTGGGGGCTAGAGGCCTACAATGAGCAGTTCTTC. Its protein is CASSAWGLEAYNEQFF.

The sample holds a few counts of this clone. The chain links TRBV7-9 to TRBJ2-3; TRBD1 is a possible D gene (5 bases). The length of the CDR3 is 16 residues. The germline CDR1 and CDR2 sequences are SEHNR and FQNEAQ (reference sequence). V lost 1 base and J 4 bases, leaving 15 bases between the germline ends. CDR3 DNA: TGTGCCAGCAGCTTAGATGAAAGGGGCAGTTCAGATACGCAGTATTTT. This codes for CASSLDERGSSDTQYF.

This clone was picked up a small number of times. V gene TRBV18 combines with J gene TRBJ2-7; TRBD2 agrees at 12 bases. In germline, CDR1 is KGHSH, CDR2 LQKENI. The CDR3 is 15 residues long. With 0 bases clipped from V and 3 bases from J, the junction kept 0 bases outside the gene matches. The CDR3 reads CASSPPTSGSYEQYF. In DNA, the CDR3 is TGTGCCAGCTCACCACCGACTAGCGGGAGCTACGAGCAGTACTTC.

J is TRBJ1-3 and V is TRBV6-5; D is unresolved. Between the trimmed V and J ends, which lost 7 bases and 0 bases, there was a span of 13 bases. There are 15 residues in the CDR3. Germline V gene lookup returns CDR1 MNHEY and CDR2 SVGAGI. The CDR3: CASTLLASSGNTIYF. For the CDR3, the DNA is TGTGCCAGCACCCTACTGGCTAGCTCTGGAAACACCATATATTTT.

The chain couples TRBV13 to TRBJ2-2; 7 bases are shared with TRBD1. The CDR3 length is 16 residues. Germline CDR1 is PRHDT and CDR2 is FYEKMQ (reference sequence). After removal of 0 bases from V and 3 bases from J, the junction contained 4 bases not matched to a gene. In DNA, the CDR3 is TGTGCCAGCAGCTTAGGAGGGCAGGGGGACACCGGGGAGCTGTTTTTT. Protein sequence: CASSLGGQGDTGELFF.

This clone was detected only once. The chain uses TRBV7-2 and TRBJ2-2, with TRBD1 matching 7 bases. Trimming took 2 bases from V and 1 from J; bases not matched to a gene: 7. The CDR3 has 17 residues. Germline-derived CDR1 and CDR2 are SGHTA and FQGNSA. CDR3 DNA: TGTGCCAGCAGCTTATTCTCTCGGACAGGGAACACCGGGGAGCTGTTTTTT. Its translation: CASSLFSRTGNTGELFF.

The chain combines TRBV12-3 or TRBV12-4 with TRBJ1-2, with D perhaps matching TRBD1 (6 bases). The CDR3 is 12 amino acids. V lost 6 bases and J 4 bases, leaving 9 bases between the germline ends. Here the CDR3 reads CASSQGFYGYTF. The CDR3 DNA reads TGTGCCAGCAGCCAGGGGTTCTATGGCTACACCTTC.

This rearrangement joins TRBV18 to TRBJ2-2, with a weak D call TRBD2 (5 bases). CDR1 and CDR2 (germline): KGHSH, LQKENI. This CDR3 has 14 amino acids. V lost 6 bases, J lost 1 base, and 9 bases lay in between. CDR3 amino acids: CASSPDLNTGELFF. The CDR3 bases are TGTGCCAGCTCGCCGGACTTGAACACCGGGGAGCTGTTTTTT.

This rearrangement joins TRBV18 to TRBJ2-4, with TRBD1 identical over 7 bases. V shed 5 bases, J shed 7 bases, and the junction held 11 bases outside the gene matches. CDR1 and CDR2 from the germline V gene are KGHSH and LQKENI. This CDR3 contains 15 residues. In nucleotides, the CDR3 is TGTGCCAGCTCAACGCGAGACGGACAGGTTAACATTCAGTACTTC. Amino acid sequence: CASSTRDGQVNIQYF.

The chain carries TRBV19 and TRBJ2-3, with TRBD2 matching 7 bases. The length of the CDR3 is 15 residues. Per the germline V gene, CDR1 is LNHDA and CDR2 is SQIVND (reference sequence). V trimming: 5 bases; J trimming: 2 bases; junction bases outside the gene matches: 7. The CDR3: CASSPREGNTDTQYF. The CDR3 DNA follows: TGTGCCAGTAGTCCAAGGGAGGGGAACACAGATACGCAGTATTTT.

The table lists this clone with a few counts. V usage is TRBV3-1 (or the pseudogene TRBV3-2) and J usage is TRBJ2-7; TRBD2 might be the D (5 bases). The CDR3 sequence is 12 residues long. Trimming stripped 4 bases from V and 3 bases from J, with 7 bases between. Germline CDR1 is LGHDT and CDR2 is YNNKEL (reference sequence). CDR3 amino acids: CASSPGVYEQYF. CDR3 nucleotides: TGTGCCAGCAGCCCCGGGGTCTACGAGCAGTACTTC.

The chain combines TRBV7-2 with TRBJ2-3; no firm D call. The germline V gene encodes CDR1 SGHTA and CDR2 FQGNSA. The germline V and J ends were trimmed by 0 bases and 3 bases, with 10 bases remaining between them. This CDR3 spans 15 amino acids. The CDR3 protein is CASSLAAVLTDTQYF. In nucleotides, the CDR3 is TGTGCCAGCAGCTTAGCGGCGGTATTAACAGATACGCAGTATTTT. Based on the CDR3 plus reference TRBV7-2 and TRBJ2-3, the full variable domain is GAGVSQSPSNKVTEKGKDVELRCDPISGHTALYWYRQSLGQGLEFLIYFQGNSAPDKSGLPSDRFSAERTGGSVSTLTIQRTQQEDSAVYLCASSLAAVLTDTQYFGPGTRLTVL.

The V and J genes are TRBV28 and TRBJ2-2, with TRBD2 matching 9 bases. The CDR3 length is 15 residues. Unmatched junction bases numbered 7, after V lost 6 bases and J lost 5 bases. The germline gives CDR1 MDHEN, CDR2 SYDVKM. In nucleotides, the CDR3 is TGTGCCAGCAGCCTTAGCGGGAGTCGGACCGGGGAGCTGTTTTTT. Its protein is CASSLSGSRTGELFF.

The chain joins TRBV5-1 to TRBJ2-3; D unclear. The CDR3 runs to 15 residues. V was pared by 2 bases and J by 0 bases, with 10 bases between. CDR1 is SGHRS, CDR2 YFSETQ, per germline. In DNA form, the CDR3 reads TGCGCCAGCAGCTTATTGGGCACTAGCACAGATACGCAGTATTTT. It encodes CASSLLGTSTDTQYF. The entire variable domain, with the rest obtained from reference TRBV5-1 and TRBJ2-3, is as follows: KAGVTQTPRYLIKTRGQQVTLSCSPISGHRSVSWYQQTPGQGLQFLFEYFSETQRNKGNFPGRFSGRQFSNSRSEMNVSTLELGDSALYLCASSLLGTSTDTQYFGPGTRLTVL.

The gene calls are TRBV6-4 and TRBJ2-2; tentatively, D is TRBD1 (6 bases). From germline, CDR1 is MRHNA and CDR2 SNTAGT. The CDR3 is 15 amino acids. The ends were cut back, 6 bases at V and 2 bases at J, with 13 bases in the middle. In DNA form, the CDR3 reads TGTGCCAGCAGCAATACAGGGTTTAACACCGGGGAGCTGTTTTTT. This codes for CASSNTGFNTGELFF.

The rearrangement links TRBV18 to TRBJ1-3; TRBD1 might be the D (6 bases). The CDR3 is 15 residues long. Trimming cost V 7 bases and J 0 bases, with 13 bases left between them. The V gene's germline CDR1 is KGHSH and CDR2 LQKENI. The CDR3 nucleotides are TGTGCCAGCTACCCCGGGACACCCTCTGGAAACACCATATATTTT. This codes for CASYPGTPSGNTIYF.

V and J are TRBV5-1 and TRBJ2-7, with 8 bases identical to TRBD1. V lost 4 bases to trimming and J lost 3 bases; unmatched junction nucleotides: 9. In germline, CDR1 is SGHRS, CDR2 YFSETQ. CDR3 length: 15 amino acids. The DNA for the CDR3 is TGCGCCAGCAGCGCCGTGACAGGGGTCCTCTACGAGCAGTACTTC. This codes for CASSAVTGVLYEQYF.

This clone was seen only once. V and J are TRBV24-1 and TRBJ2-7, with D maybe TRBD2 (6 bases). The germline V and J ends were trimmed by 2 bases and 7 bases, with 14 bases remaining between them. This CDR3 has 14 residues. CDR1 is KGHDR, CDR2 SFDVKD, per germline. CDR3 in DNA: TGTGCCACCAGTGATTCCTCGGGTCTAGCGGAGCAGTACTTC. Translated, it gives CATSDSSGLAEQYF.

This chain links TRBV9 with TRBJ1-6, with D perhaps matching TRBD1 (5 bases). The germline CDR1 and CDR2 sequences are SGDLS and YYNGEE. V was trimmed by 0 bases and J by 0 bases, leaving 16 bases between them. CDR3 size: 19 residues. The CDR3: CASSVATGLTSSYNSPLHF. The CDR3 DNA reads as TGTGCCAGCAGCGTAGCCACGGGACTTACGAGCTCCTATAATTCACCCCTCCACTTT.

The chain employs TRBV19 and TRBJ2-7; 11 nucleotides line up with TRBD1. This CDR3 comprises 15 residues. V shed 3 bases, J shed 6 bases, and the junction held 7 bases outside the gene matches. The germline gives CDR1 LNHDA, CDR2 SQIVND (reference sequence). In DNA form, the CDR3 reads TGTGCCAGTAGTATTCAAGGGACAGGGGGTAGCGAGCAGTACTTC. It is translated as CASSIQGTGGSEQYF.

This chain uses TRBV11-2 with TRBJ1-1; the D gene is possibly TRBD1 (5 bases). The CDR3 has 13 residues. The V end was cut by 5 bases, the J end by 4 bases, with 11 bases between. Germline CDR1 reads SGHAT; CDR2 reads FQNNGV. CDR3 sequence: CASSQGWGTEAFF. The DNA for the CDR3 is TGTGCCAGCAGCCAGGGTTGGGGCACTGAAGCTTTCTTT.

The chain links TRBV9 to TRBJ2-3, with 8 bases aligning to TRBD2. The CDR3 is 15 residues long. J lost 0 bases, V lost 3 bases, and 3 bases had no gene match. Germline V lookup: CDR1 SGDLS, CDR2 YYNGEE. CDR3 region: CASSELAGSTDTQYF. CDR3 in DNA: TGTGCCAGCAGCGAATTAGCGGGAAGCACAGATACGCAGTATTTT.

This clone came up once. The chain is built from TRBV7-9 and TRBJ1-1; a possible D gene is TRBD1 (5 bases). Between the trimmed V and J ends, which lost 1 base and 0 bases, there was a span of 6 bases. CDR1 SEHNR and CDR2 FQNEAQ come from the germline V gene (reference sequence). The CDR3 is 14 residues long. CDR3 in amino acids: CASSLDRLNTEAFF. CDR3 bases: TGTGCCAGCAGCTTAGACAGGCTGAACACTGAAGCTTTCTTT.

This sequence joins TRBV27 and TRBJ2-1, with 11 bases matching TRBD2. CDR3 length: 17 amino acids. The V segment lost 5 bases and the J segment 4 bases; nucleotides outside the gene matches: 10. Germline loops: CDR1 MNHEY, CDR2 SMNVEV (reference sequence). CDR3 loop: CASSQRTSGHRYNEQFF. The CDR3 DNA reads as TGTGCCAGCAGTCAAAGGACTAGCGGGCATAGATACAATGAGCAGTTCTTC.

The chain combines TRBV7-9 with TRBJ2-3; D perhaps matches TRBD2 (6 bases). The length of the CDR3 is 15 residues. Trimming pared 7 bases from V and 4 bases from J, leaving 18 bases between. Germline V lookup: CDR1 SEHNR, CDR2 FQNEAQ (reference sequence). Here the CDR3 reads CASNTGTGRSDTQYF. The CDR3 DNA is TGTGCCAGCAACACCGGGACGGGGAGGTCAGATACGCAGTATTTT. Looking up the rest from reference TRBV7-9 and TRBJ2-3 gives the full variable domain: DTGVSQNPRHKITKRGQNVTFRCDPISEHNRLYWYRQTLGQGPEFLTYFQNEAQLEKSRLLSDRFSAERPKGSFSTLEIQRTEQGDSAMYLCASNTGTGRSDTQYFGPGTRLTVL.

The chain uses TRBV19 and TRBJ2-2; TRBD2 is a possible D gene (6 bases). Between the trimmed V and J ends, which lost 11 bases and 1 base, there was a span of 8 bases. CDR3 length: 12 residues. The V gene's germline CDR1 is LNHDA and CDR2 SQIVND (reference sequence). CDR3 in amino acids: CAVGRNTGELFF. The CDR3 nucleotides are TGTGCCGTCGGGAGGAACACCGGGGAGCTGTTTTTT.

The V call is TRBV6-2 or TRBV6-3, the J call TRBJ1-5; TRBD1 might be the D (6 bases). CDR3 length equals 17 residues. V was trimmed by 7 bases and J by 0 bases, leaving 19 bases between them. Germline values: CDR1 MNHEY, CDR2 SVGEGT. The CDR3 DNA follows: TGTGCCAGCACCCCCGGGGGGACAACTTATAGCAATCAGCCCCAGCATTTT. It yields the protein CASTPGGTTYSNQPQHF.

V and J are TRBV14 and TRBJ2-2; 9 bases match TRBD1. In germline, CDR1 is SGHDN, CDR2 FVKESK. V lost 3 bases to trimming and J lost 3 bases; unmatched junction nucleotides: 5. CDR3 length: 16 amino acids. CDR3 nucleotide sequence: TGTGCCAGCAGCCATGGGACAGGGAGGTACACCGGGGAGCTGTTTTTT. It translates to CASSHGTGRYTGELFF.